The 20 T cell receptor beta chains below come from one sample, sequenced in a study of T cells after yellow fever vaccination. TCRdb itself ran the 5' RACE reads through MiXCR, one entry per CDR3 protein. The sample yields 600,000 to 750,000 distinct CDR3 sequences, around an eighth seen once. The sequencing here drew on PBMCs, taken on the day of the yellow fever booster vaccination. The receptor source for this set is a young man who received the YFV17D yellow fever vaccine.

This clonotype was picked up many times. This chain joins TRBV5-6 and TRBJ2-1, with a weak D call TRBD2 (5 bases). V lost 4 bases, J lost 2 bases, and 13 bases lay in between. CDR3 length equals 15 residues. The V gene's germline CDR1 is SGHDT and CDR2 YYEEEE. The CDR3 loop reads CASSIIAQAYNEQFF. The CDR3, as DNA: TGTGCCAGCAGCATCATAGCGCAAGCCTACAATGAGCAGTTCTTC.

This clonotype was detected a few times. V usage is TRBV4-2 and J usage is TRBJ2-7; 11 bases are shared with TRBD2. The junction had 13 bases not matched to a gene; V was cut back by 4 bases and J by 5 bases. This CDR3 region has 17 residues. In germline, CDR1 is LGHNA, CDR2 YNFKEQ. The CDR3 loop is CASSPSTTSGRFDEQYF. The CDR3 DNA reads TGTGCCAGCAGCCCATCGACCACTAGCGGGAGATTCGACGAGCAGTACTTC.

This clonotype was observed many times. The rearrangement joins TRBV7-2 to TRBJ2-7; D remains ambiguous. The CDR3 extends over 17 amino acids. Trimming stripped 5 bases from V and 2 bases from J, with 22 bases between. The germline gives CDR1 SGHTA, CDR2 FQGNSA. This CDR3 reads CASSPQWVGNGPYEQYF. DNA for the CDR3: TGTGCCAGCAGCCCCCAGTGGGTGGGCAATGGGCCCTACGAGCAGTACTTC.

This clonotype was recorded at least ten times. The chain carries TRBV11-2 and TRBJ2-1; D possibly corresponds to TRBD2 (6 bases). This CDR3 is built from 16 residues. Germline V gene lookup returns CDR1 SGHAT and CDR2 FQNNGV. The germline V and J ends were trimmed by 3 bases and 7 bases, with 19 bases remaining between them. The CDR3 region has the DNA TGTGCCAGCAGCTTTTCCCAGCGGGCGGGCGGGAATGAGCAGTTCTTC. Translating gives CASSFSQRAGGNEQFF.

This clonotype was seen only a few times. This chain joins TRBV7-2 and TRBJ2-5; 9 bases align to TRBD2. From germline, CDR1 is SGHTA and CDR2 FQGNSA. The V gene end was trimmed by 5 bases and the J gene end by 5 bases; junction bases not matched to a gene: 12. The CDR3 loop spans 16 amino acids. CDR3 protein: CASSHRALAGVETQYF. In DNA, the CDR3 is TGTGCCAGCAGCCACAGGGCGTTAGCGGGAGTGGAGACCCAGTACTTC.

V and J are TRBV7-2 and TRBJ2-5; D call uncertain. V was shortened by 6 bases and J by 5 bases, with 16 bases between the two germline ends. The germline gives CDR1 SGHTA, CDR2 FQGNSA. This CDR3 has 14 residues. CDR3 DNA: TGTGCCAGCAGACTACAGACTCCTGGGGAGACCCAGTACTTC. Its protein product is CASRLQTPGETQYF.

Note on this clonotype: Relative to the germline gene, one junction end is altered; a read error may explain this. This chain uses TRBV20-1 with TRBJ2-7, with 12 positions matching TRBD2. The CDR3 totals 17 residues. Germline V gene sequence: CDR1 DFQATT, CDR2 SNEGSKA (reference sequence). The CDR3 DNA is TGCTGTGCTAGAGATCTTGGACTAGCGGGGCGCTCCTACGAGCAGTACTTC. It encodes CCARDLGLAGRSYEQYF.

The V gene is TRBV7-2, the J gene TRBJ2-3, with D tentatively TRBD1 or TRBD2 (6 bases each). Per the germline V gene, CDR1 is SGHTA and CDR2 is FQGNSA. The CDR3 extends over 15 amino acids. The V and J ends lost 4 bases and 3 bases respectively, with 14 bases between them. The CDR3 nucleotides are TGTGCCAGCAGCTCTGGGGGGCAGGCGACAGATACGCAGTATTTT. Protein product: CASSSGGQATDTQYF.

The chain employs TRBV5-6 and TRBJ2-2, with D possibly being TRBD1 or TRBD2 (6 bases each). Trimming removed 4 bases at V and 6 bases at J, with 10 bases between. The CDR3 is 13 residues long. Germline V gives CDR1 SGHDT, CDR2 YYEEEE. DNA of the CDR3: TGTGCCAGCAGCAGGGGGGCCCCCGGGGAGCTGTTTTTT. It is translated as CASSRGAPGELFF.

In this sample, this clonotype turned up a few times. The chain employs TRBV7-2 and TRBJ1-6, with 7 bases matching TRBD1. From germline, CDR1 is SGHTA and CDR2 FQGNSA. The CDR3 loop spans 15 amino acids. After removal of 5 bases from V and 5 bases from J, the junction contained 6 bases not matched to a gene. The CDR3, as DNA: TGTGCCAGCAGCCTTTTCGGACAGGATAATTCACCCCTCCACTTT. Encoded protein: CASSLFGQDNSPLHF.

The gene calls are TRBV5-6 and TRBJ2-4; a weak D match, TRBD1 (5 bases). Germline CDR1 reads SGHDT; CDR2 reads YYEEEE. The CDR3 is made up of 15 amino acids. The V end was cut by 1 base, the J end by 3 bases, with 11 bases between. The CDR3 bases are TGTGCCAGCAGCTTGTTTTCAGGGCTCAAAAACATTCAGTACTTC. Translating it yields CASSLFSGLKNIQYF.

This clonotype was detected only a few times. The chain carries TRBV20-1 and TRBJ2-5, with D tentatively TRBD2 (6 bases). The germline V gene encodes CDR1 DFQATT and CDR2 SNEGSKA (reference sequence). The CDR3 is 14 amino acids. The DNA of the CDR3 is TGCAGCGCTCCGGGGTCCTCACGGGGGGAGACCCAGTACTTC. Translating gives CSAPGSSRGETQYF.

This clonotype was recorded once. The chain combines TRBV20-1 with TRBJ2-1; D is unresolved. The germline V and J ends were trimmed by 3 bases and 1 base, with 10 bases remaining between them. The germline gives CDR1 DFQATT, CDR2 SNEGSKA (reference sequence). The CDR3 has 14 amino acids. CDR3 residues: CSASYSHSYNEQFF. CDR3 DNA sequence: TGCAGTGCTAGTTATAGCCATTCCTACAATGAGCAGTTCTTC.

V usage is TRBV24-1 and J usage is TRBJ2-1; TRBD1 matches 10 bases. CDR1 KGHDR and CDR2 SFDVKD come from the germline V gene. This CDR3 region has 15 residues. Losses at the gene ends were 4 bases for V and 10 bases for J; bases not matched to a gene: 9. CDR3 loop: CATSDPGTGALEQFF. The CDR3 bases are TGTGCCACCAGTGACCCCGGGACAGGGGCCCTGGAGCAGTTCTTC.

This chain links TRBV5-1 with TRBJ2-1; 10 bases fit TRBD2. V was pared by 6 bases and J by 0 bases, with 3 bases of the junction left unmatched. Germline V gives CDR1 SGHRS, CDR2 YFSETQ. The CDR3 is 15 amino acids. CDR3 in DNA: TGCGCCAGCACCCCTAGCGGGAGCTCCTACAATGAGCAGTTCTTC. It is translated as CASTPSGSSYNEQFF.

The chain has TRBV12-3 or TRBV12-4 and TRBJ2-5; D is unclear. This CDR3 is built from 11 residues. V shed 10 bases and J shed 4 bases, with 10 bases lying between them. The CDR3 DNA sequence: TGTGCCATCATGGTGGCAGAGACCCAGTACTTC. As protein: CAIMVAETQYF.

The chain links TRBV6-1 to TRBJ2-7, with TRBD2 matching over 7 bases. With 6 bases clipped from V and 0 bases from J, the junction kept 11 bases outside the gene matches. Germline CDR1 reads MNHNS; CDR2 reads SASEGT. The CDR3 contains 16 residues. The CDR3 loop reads CASRDPAAGSSYEQYF. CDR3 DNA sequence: TGTGCCAGCAGGGACCCAGCAGCGGGATCCTCCTACGAGCAGTACTTC.

DNA for the CDR3: TGTGCCACCAGTGATGCGTCGCAGAACAATGAGCAGTTCTTC. This codes for CATSDASQNNEQFF. This chain uses TRBV24-1 with TRBJ2-1, with D hard to call. Germline values: CDR1 KGHDR, CDR2 SFDVKD. V lost 3 bases, J lost 5 bases, and 10 bases lay in between. The CDR3 spans 14 residues.

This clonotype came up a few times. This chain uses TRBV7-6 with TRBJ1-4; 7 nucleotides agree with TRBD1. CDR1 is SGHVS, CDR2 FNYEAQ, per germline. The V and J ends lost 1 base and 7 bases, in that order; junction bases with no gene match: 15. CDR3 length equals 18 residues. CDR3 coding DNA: TGTGCCAGCAGCTTAGGACCGTTGGGCAGGGGGAGGGTTGAAAAACTGTTTTTT. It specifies CASSLGPLGRGRVEKLFF.

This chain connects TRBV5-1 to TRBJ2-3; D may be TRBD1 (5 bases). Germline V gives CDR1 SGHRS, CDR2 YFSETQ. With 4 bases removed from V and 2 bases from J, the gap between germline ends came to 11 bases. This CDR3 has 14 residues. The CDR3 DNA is TGCGCCAGCAGCCCGGACACCCTCACAGATACGCAGTATTTT. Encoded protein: CASSPDTLTDTQYF.